Following are 22 T cell receptor beta chains from one sample sequenced in a study of OX40 agonist ivuxolimab in advanced cancers. TCRdb keeps only in-frame clones here, not all; method: immunoSEQ multiplex PCR. Among 35,000 to 45,000 clones listed, approximately 80% were seen once. The specimen comprised CD4+ or CD8+ T cells sorted from blood, sampled in a trial of the OX40 agonist ivuxolimab. The receptors derive from an adult with an advanced solid tumor such as melanoma, head and neck, liver or kidney cancer.

This chain joins TRBV5-1 and TRBJ2-2; tentatively, D is TRBD1 (6 bases). The ends were cut back, 0 bases at V and 4 bases at J, with 10 bases in the middle. The CDR3 is made up of 15 amino acids. The V gene's germline CDR1 is SGHRS and CDR2 YFSETQ. CDR3 sequence: CASSLAQGPTGELFF. The CDR3 DNA reads TGCGCCAGCAGCTTGGCACAGGGACCCACCGGGGAGCTGTTTTTT. Together with reference TRBV5-1 and TRBJ2-2, the CDR3 gives the full variable domain: KAGVTQTPRYLIKTRGQQVTLSCSPISGHRSVSWYQQTPGQGLQFLFEYFSETQRNKGNFPGRFSGRQFSNSRSEMNVSTLELGDSALYLCASSLAQGPTGELFFGEGSRLTVL.

V gene TRBV28 combines with J gene TRBJ2-7; possible D gene TRBD1, 6 bases. Trimming shortened V by 5 bases and J by 4 bases, and 24 bases separated the two germline ends. The CDR3 runs to 17 residues. Germline V gene lookup returns CDR1 MDHEN and CDR2 SYDVKM. The CDR3 DNA reads TGTGCCAGCAGTCCATCGACAGGATCCTTCCCCCGATACGAGCAGTACTTC. This gives the protein CASSPSTGSFPRYEQYF.

The genes are TRBV4-1 and TRBJ2-3; weak D call: TRBD2 (6 bases). The CDR3 runs 17 residues. Trimming cost V 4 bases and J 2 bases, with 19 bases left between them. CDR1 is MGHRA and CDR2 is YSYEKL in the germline V gene. CDR3 DNA: TGCGCCAGCAGCCCCCTATTAGGGGACTTTTACACAGATACGCAGTATTTT. Translated, it gives CASSPLLGDFYTDTQYF.

This chain uses TRBV28 with TRBJ2-7; 10 bases fit TRBD2. Germline CDR1 MDHEN, CDR2 SYDVKM. The CDR3 consists of 16 residues. With V trimmed by 7 bases and J by 2 bases, 11 bases remained unmatched. The CDR3 region has the DNA TGTGCCAGCATCAATACCGGGACTAGCGCGGCCTACGAGCAGTACTTC. Its protein product is CASINTGTSAAYEQYF. Full variable domain (outside the CDR3, taken from reference TRBV28 and TRBJ2-7): DVKVTQSSRYLVKRTGEKVFLECVQDMDHENMFWYRQDPGLGLRLIYFSYDVKMKEKGDIPEGYSVSREKKERFSLILESASTNQTSMYLCASINTGTSAAYEQYFGPGTRLTVT.

The chain employs TRBV30 and TRBJ2-1; 11 bases are shared with TRBD1. The length of the CDR3 is 15 residues. With V trimmed by 4 bases and J by 8 bases, 10 bases remained unmatched. Per germline, CDR1 GTSNPN and CDR2 SVGIG (reference sequence). The CDR3 DNA is TGTGCCTGGACCCTCGGGACAGGGGGTTTGGATGAGCAGTTCTTC. As protein: CAWTLGTGGLDEQFF.

The chain couples TRBV19 to TRBJ1-1; D remains unclear. The germline V gene encodes CDR1 LNHDA and CDR2 SQIVND (reference sequence). V was shortened by 2 bases and J by 4 bases, with 5 bases between the two germline ends. This CDR3 region has 12 residues. The CDR3 loop reads CASSIQPTEAFF. CDR3 nucleotide sequence: TGTGCCAGTAGTATACAGCCCACTGAAGCTTTCTTT.

This chain links TRBV7-9 with TRBJ2-1; tentative D call: TRBD2 (6 bases). V was cut by 5 bases and J by 2 bases, with 16 bases left in between. The CDR3 is made up of 16 amino acids. Germline CDR1 SEHNR, CDR2 FQNEAQ (reference sequence). Here the CDR3 DNA reads TGTGCCAGCAGCCCAACCTGGGGGAGGACCTACAATGAGCAGTTCTTC. It translates to CASSPTWGRTYNEQFF.

This sequence joins TRBV5-1 and TRBJ2-7, with D possibly being TRBD1 (6 bases). V dropped 0 bases and J dropped 6 bases, with 10 bases sitting between them. CDR1 and CDR2 from the germline V gene are SGHRS and YFSETQ. This CDR3 is built from 13 residues. Written as DNA, the CDR3 is TGCGCCAGCAGCTTGGACAGGGCGGTCGAGCAGTACTTC. Its protein is CASSLDRAVEQYF.

The V call is TRBV27, the J call TRBJ2-5; a weak D match, TRBD2 (6 bases). This CDR3 has 15 residues. In germline, CDR1 is MNHEY, CDR2 SMNVEV (reference sequence). V lost 5 bases, J lost 4 bases, and 17 bases lay in between. The CDR3 nucleotides read TGTGCCAGCAGTCTAGCCCCGGGACTCCCAGAGACCCAGTACTTC. This gives the protein CASSLAPGLPETQYF.

V and J are TRBV18 and TRBJ1-3, with D hard to call. CDR3 length: 13 residues. The ends were cut back, 0 bases at V and 4 bases at J, with 4 bases in the middle. CDR1 is KGHSH, CDR2 LQKENI, per germline. CDR3 DNA sequence: TGTGCCAGCTCACCACCCTCAGGAAACACCATATATTTT. Translated, it gives CASSPPSGNTIYF.

The CDR3 is CASSPRTMSHEQYF. The CDR3 region has the DNA TGTGCCAGCAGCCCGAGGACTATGAGCCACGAGCAGTACTTC. The rearrangement joins TRBV28 to TRBJ2-7; maybe TRBD2 (6 bases). The CDR3 extends over 14 amino acids. Germline assignment: CDR1 MDHEN and CDR2 SYDVKM. V was shortened by 6 bases and J by 5 bases, with 17 bases between the two germline ends.

This rearrangement joins TRBV30 to TRBJ2-7; maybe TRBD1 (6 bases). The germline V gene has CDR1 GTSNPN and CDR2 SVGIG (reference sequence). V gave up 1 base and J gave up 0 bases, with 16 bases separating them. The CDR3 totals 16 residues. Here the CDR3 reads CAWSEDRDKSSYEQYF. The DNA for the CDR3 is TGTGCCTGGAGTGAAGACCGGGACAAGAGCTCCTACGAGCAGTACTTC. Drawing the rest from reference TRBV30 and TRBJ2-7, the complete variable domain is SQTIHQWPATLVQPVGSPLSLECTVEGTSNPNLYWYRQAAGRGLQLLFYSVGIGQISSEVPQNLSASRPQDRQFILSSKKLLLSDSGFYLCAWSEDRDKSSYEQYFGPGTRLTVT.

The genes are TRBV5-6 and TRBJ1-5; D is unresolved. V lost 0 bases and J lost 8, with 15 bases in between. The CDR3 extends over 15 amino acids. The V gene's germline CDR1 is SGHDT and CDR2 YYEEEE. The CDR3 sequence is CASSLAREGQEPQHF. The CDR3 coding sequence is TGTGCCAGCAGCTTGGCACGGGAGGGTCAAGAGCCCCAGCATTTT. The full variable domain, with the rest looked up from reference TRBV5-6 and TRBJ1-5, is DAGVTQSPTHLIKTRGQQVTLRCSPKSGHDTVSWYQQALGQGPQFIFQYYEEEERQRGNFPDRFSGHQFPNYSSELNVNALLLGDSALYLCASSLAREGQEPQHFGDGTRLSIL.

The V gene is TRBV4-3, the J gene TRBJ2-2, with a tentative D call TRBD2 (5 bases). The CDR3 consists of 15 residues. The V gene lost 1 base and the J gene lost 8 bases, with 14 bases spanning the gap. Germline V lookup: CDR1 LGHNA, CDR2 YSLEER. For the CDR3, the DNA is TGCGCCAGCAGCCAAGGGGAGTTGACCGGGGGGGAGCTGTTTTTT. Its protein is CASSQGELTGGELFF.

This clone was recorded once. The chain employs TRBV7-8 and TRBJ2-1, with D possibly matching TRBD2 (7 bases). V lost 4 bases and J lost 10, with 23 bases in between. The CDR3 has 16 amino acids. Germline V gives CDR1 SGHVS, CDR2 FQNEAQ. The CDR3 DNA is TGTGCCAGCAGCTCCAGTGCGGGGGCCAAGTTCTGGGAGCAGTTCTTC. As protein: CASSSSAGAKFWEQFF.

The chain carries TRBV14 and TRBJ2-1; D gene ambiguous. Germline V gives CDR1 SGHDN, CDR2 FVKESK. This CDR3 spans 15 amino acids. Trimming removed 3 bases at V and 9 bases at J, with 18 bases between. CDR3 in DNA: TGTGCCAGCAGCCACCCGCTGGGCCTCTCTCCTGAGCAGTTCTTC. Translated, it gives CASSHPLGLSPEQFF.

This chain connects TRBV6-1 to TRBJ2-7, with D perhaps TRBD1 (6 bases). Trimming cost V 8 bases and J 0 bases, with 17 bases left between them. Germline-derived CDR1 and CDR2 are MNHNS and SASEGT. The CDR3 length is 15 residues. The CDR3 loop is CASAVQGTSSYEQYF. In nucleotides, the CDR3 is TGTGCCAGCGCTGTCCAGGGGACGAGCTCCTACGAGCAGTACTTC.

This rearrangement joins TRBV5-1 to TRBJ2-3; 9 nucleotides line up with TRBD1. Germline CDR1 SGHRS, CDR2 YFSETQ. This CDR3 spans 15 amino acids. Trimming cost V 0 bases and J 6 bases; bases outside gene matches: 5. The DNA of the CDR3 is TGCGCCAGCAGCTTGGCGGTGACAGGGGGGGATACGCAGTATTTT. This encodes CASSLAVTGGDTQYF.

Here the CDR3 reads CASIDNFNYGYTF. The CDR3 region has the DNA TGTGCCAGCATAGATAACTTTAACTATGGCTACACCTTC. V and J are TRBV28 and TRBJ1-2; D is ambiguous. The CDR3 spans 13 residues. The V end was cut by 7 bases, the J end by 1 base, with 10 bases between. In germline, CDR1 is MDHEN, CDR2 SYDVKM.

This clone was detected a few times. J is TRBJ2-2 and V is TRBV7-9; 10 nucleotides align to TRBD1. The CDR3 totals 16 residues. Germline loops: CDR1 SEHNR, CDR2 FQNEAQ (reference sequence). The junction had 7 bases not matched to a gene; V was cut back by 5 bases and J by 4 bases. The CDR3 region is CASSLLGQGTTGELFF. In DNA, the CDR3 is TGTGCCAGCAGCCTACTGGGACAGGGGACCACCGGGGAGCTGTTTTTT.

The V and J genes are TRBV9 and TRBJ2-3; 8 bases align to TRBD1. CDR3 length equals 16 residues. The V and J ends lost 3 bases and 2 bases, in that order; junction bases with no gene match: 8. Per the germline V gene, CDR1 is SGDLS and CDR2 is YYNGEE. The CDR3 sequence is CASSAPGGLITDTQYF. CDR3 DNA sequence: TGTGCCAGCAGCGCCCCAGGGGGCCTAATCACAGATACGCAGTATTTT.

The V call is TRBV28, the J call TRBJ1-3; D gene unclear. CDR3 length: 14 residues. Germline V gene data show CDR1 as MDHEN and CDR2 as SYDVKM. Trimming left V 2 bases short and J 0 bases short, with 5 bases between. Here the CDR3 DNA reads TGTGCCAGCAGTTTAATGAGCTCTGGAAACACCATATATTTT. Its translation is CASSLMSSGNTIYF. The full variable domain, with the rest looked up from reference TRBV28 and TRBJ1-3, is DVKVTQSSRYLVKRTGEKVFLECVQDMDHENMFWYRQDPGLGLRLIYFSYDVKMKEKGDIPEGYSVSREKKERFSLILESASTNQTSMYLCASSLMSSGNTIYFGEGSWLTVV.